This T cell receptor beta chain was identified during a study of beta chain features in type 1 diabetes. Study results and caveats: There was a moderate but significant shortening of TCRB CDR3s in all four CD4+ subsets of Type 1 diabetes patients. Compared with healthy donors, patients appeared to share more similar naive, central memory and regulatory TCRB repertoires.

A word on this clone: Its cognate antigen is unknown.

The junction had 3 bases not matched to a gene; V was cut back by 3 bases and J by 3 bases. Germline V lookup: CDR1 MNHEY, CDR2 SMNVEV (reference sequence). The CDR3 spans 14 residues. The isolated RNA, all of it, was reverse transcribed, so expressed TCRB transcripts were what got sequenced. Data came from immunoSEQ multiplex PCR; TCRdb stores just in-frame clones and leaves some out. This sample has over 100,000 clones, with 30% to 50% found just once. Averaging about 100 mL, one heparinised blood draw was given by each donor. Each of the sorted populations had a purity greater than 98%. This clonotype originated in a woman aged 18-29 years in good health. The rearrangement joins TRBV27 to TRBJ2-7; TRBD1 agrees at 9 bases. Sequencing was performed on stem cell memory CD4+ T cells from blood. This CDR3 reads CASSFRDRDYEQYF. CDR3 nucleotide sequence: TGTGCCAGCAGTTTCCGGGACAGGGACTACGAGCAGTACTTC.